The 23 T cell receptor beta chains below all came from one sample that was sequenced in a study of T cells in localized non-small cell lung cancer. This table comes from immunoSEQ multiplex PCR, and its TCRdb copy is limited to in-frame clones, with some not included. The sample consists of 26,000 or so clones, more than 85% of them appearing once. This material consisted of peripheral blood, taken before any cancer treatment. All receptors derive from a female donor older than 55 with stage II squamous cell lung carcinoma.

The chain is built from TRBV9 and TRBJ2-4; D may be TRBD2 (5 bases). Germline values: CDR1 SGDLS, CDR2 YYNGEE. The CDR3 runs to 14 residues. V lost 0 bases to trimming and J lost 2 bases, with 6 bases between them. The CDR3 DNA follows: TGTGCCAGCAGCGTAGGCGGGCCCAAAAACATTCAGTACTTC. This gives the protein CASSVGGPKNIQYF.

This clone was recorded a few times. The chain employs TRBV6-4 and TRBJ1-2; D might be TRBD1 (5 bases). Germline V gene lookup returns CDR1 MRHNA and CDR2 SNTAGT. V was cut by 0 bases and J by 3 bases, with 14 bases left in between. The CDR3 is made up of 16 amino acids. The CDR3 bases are TGTGCCAGCAGTGACTCGAATAAGGGACGGCACTATGGCTACACCTTC. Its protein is CASSDSNKGRHYGYTF.

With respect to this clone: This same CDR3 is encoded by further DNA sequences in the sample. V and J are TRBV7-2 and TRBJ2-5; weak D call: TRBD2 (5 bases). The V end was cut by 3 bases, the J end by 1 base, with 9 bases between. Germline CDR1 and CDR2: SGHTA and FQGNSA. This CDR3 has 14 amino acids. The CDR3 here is CASSFPGSQETQYF. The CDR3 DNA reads TGTGCCAGCAGCTTCCCGGGATCCCAAGAGACCCAGTACTTC.

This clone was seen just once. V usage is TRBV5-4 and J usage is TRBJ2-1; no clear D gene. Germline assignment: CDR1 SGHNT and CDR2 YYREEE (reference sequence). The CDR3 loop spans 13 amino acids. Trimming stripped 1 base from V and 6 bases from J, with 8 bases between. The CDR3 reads CASSLSGSNEQFF. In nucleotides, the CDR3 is TGTGCCAGCAGCTTGTCAGGAAGCAATGAGCAGTTCTTC. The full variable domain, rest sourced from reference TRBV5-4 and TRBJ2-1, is ETGVTQSPTHLIKTRGQQVTLRCSSQSGHNTVSWYQQALGQGPQFIFQYYREEENGRGNFPPRFSGLQFPNYSSELNVNALELDDSALYLCASSLSGSNEQFFGPGTRLTVL.

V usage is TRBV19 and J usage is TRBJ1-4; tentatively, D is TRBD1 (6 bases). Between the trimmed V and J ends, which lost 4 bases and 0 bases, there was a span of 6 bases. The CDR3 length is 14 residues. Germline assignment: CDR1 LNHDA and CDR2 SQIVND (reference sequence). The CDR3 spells CASSRTATNEKLFF. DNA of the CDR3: TGTGCCAGTAGTAGGACAGCAACTAATGAAAAACTGTTTTTT.

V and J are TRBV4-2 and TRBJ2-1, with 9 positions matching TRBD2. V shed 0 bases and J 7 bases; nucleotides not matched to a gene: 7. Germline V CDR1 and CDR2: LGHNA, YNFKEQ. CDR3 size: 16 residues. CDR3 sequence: CASSQDLAGGRNEQFF. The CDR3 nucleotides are TGTGCCAGCAGCCAAGATCTGGCGGGAGGGCGGAATGAGCAGTTCTTC.

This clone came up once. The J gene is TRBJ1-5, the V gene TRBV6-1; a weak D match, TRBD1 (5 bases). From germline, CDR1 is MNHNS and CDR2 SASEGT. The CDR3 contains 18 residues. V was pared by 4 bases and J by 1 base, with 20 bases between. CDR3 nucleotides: TGTGCCAGCAGTGTTTCCGGGACGGAGCACCCAAGCAATCAGCCCCAGCATTTT. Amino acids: CASSVSGTEHPSNQPQHF.

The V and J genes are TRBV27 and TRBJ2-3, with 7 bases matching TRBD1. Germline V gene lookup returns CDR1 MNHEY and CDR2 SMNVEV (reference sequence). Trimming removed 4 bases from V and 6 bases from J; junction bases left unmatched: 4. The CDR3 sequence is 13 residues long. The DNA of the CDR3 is TGTGCCAGCAGTTCTCAGGGGGACGATACGCAGTATTTT. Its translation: CASSSQGDDTQYF.

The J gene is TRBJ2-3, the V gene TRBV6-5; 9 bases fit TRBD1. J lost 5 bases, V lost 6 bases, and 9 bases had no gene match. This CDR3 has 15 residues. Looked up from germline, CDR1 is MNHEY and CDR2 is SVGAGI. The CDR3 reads CASRDRGRGRDTQYF. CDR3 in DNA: TGTGCCAGCAGGGACAGGGGACGCGGGAGAGATACGCAGTATTTT.

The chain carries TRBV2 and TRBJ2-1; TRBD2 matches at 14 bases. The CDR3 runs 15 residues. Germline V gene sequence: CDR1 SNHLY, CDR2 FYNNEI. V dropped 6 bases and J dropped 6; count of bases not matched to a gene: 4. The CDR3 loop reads CASRTGTSGSNEQFF. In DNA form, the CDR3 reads TGTGCCAGCAGAACCGGGACTAGCGGGAGCAATGAGCAGTTCTTC.

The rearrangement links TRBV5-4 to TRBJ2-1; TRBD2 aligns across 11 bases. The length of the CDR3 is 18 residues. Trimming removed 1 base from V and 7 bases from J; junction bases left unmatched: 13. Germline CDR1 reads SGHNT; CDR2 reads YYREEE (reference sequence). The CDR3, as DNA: TGTGCCAGCAGCTTGAGTAGCGGGAGGGCCCATAGCGCGAATGAGCAGTTCTTC. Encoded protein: CASSLSSGRAHSANEQFF.

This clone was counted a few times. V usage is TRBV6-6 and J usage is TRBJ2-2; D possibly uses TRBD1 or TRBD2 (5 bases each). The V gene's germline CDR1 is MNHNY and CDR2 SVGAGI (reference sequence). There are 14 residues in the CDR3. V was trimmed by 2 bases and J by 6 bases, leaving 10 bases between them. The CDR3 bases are TGTGCCAGCAGTTACGGGGGTGGCTCCGGGGAGCTGTTTTTT. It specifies CASSYGGGSGELFF.

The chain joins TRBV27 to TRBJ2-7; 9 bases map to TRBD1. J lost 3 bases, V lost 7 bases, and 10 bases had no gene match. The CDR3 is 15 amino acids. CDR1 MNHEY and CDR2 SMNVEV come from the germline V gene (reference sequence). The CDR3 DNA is TGTGCCAGCAACCCCGGGACAGGGTTATTCTACGAGCAGTACTTC. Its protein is CASNPGTGLFYEQYF.

The CDR3, as DNA: TGTGCCAGTTCATGGCGAGACGAGCAGTACTTC. Translated, it gives CASSWRDEQYF. The chain combines TRBV2 with TRBJ2-7; D call uncertain. Germline V gene lookup returns CDR1 SNHLY and CDR2 FYNNEI. Deletions cut 9 bases from V and 5 bases from J, with 11 bases between. This CDR3 has 11 amino acids.

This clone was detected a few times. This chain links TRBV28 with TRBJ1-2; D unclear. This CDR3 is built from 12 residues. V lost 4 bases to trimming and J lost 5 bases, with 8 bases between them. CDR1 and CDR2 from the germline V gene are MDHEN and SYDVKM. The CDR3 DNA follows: TGTGCCAGCAGTTCAGCCGGTTATGGCTACACCTTC. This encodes CASSSAGYGYTF.

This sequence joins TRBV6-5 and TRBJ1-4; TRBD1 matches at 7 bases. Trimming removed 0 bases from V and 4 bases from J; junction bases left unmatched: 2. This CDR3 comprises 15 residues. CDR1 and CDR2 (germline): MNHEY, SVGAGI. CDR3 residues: CASSYSGTVNEKLFF. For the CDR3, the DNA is TGTGCCAGCAGTTACTCGGGGACAGTTAATGAAAAACTGTTTTTT.

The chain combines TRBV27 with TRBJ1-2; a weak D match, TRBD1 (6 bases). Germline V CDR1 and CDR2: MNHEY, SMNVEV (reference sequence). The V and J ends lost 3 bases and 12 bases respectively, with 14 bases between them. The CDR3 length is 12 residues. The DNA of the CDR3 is TGTGCCAGCAGTTTTAGGGGGGGCTTCAACACCTTC. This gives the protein CASSFRGGFNTF.

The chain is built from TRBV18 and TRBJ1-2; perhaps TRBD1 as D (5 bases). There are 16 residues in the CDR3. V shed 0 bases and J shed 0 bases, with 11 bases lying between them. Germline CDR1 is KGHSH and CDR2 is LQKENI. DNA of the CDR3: TGTGCCAGCTCACCACCATCCCAGGGAGCTAACTATGGCTACACCTTC. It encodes CASSPPSQGANYGYTF. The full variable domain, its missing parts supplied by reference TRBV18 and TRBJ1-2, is NAGVMQNPRHLVRRRGQEARLRCSPMKGHSHVYWYRQLPEEGLKFMVYLQKENIIDESGMPKERFSAEFPKEGPSILRIQQVVRGDSAAYFCASSPPSQGANYGYTFGSGTRLTVV.

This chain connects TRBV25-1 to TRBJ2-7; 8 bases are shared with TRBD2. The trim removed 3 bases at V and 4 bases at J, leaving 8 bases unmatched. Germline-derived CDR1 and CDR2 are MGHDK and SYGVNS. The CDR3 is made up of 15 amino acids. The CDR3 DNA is TGTGCCAGCAGTGATGCCAGCGGGAGTAAGTACGAGCAGTACTTC. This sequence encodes CASSDASGSKYEQYF.

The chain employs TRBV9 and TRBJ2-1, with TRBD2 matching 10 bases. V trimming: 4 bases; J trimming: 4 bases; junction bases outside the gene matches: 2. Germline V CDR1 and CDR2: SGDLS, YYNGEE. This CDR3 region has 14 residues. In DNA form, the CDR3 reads TGTGCCAGCAGCCGGACTAGCGGATACAATGAGCAGTTCTTC. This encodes CASSRTSGYNEQFF.

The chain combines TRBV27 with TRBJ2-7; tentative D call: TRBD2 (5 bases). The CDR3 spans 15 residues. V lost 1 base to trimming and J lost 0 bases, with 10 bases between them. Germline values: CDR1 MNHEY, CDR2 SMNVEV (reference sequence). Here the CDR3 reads CASSLFGGLSYEQYF. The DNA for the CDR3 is TGTGCCAGCAGTTTATTTGGCGGACTCTCCTACGAGCAGTACTTC.

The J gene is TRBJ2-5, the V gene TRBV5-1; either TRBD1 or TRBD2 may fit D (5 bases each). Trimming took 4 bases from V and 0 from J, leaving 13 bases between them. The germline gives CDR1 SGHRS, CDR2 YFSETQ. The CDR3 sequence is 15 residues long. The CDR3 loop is CASSNYGTNQETQYF. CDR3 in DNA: TGCGCCAGCAGCAATTACGGGACGAACCAAGAGACCCAGTACTTC. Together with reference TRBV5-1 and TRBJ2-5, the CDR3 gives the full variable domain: KAGVTQTPRYLIKTRGQQVTLSCSPISGHRSVSWYQQTPGQGLQFLFEYFSETQRNKGNFPGRFSGRQFSNSRSEMNVSTLELGDSALYLCASSNYGTNQETQYFGPGTRLLVL.

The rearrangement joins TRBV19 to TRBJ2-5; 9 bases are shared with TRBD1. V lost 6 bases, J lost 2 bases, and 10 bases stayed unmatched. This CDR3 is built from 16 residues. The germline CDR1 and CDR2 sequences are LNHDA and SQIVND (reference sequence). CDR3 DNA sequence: TGTGCCAGTAGCAAAAACTCCGGGACAGGGCAAGAGACCCAGTACTTC. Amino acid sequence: CASSKNSGTGQETQYF.